The source of this T cell receptor (beta chain) is a study of cytomegalovirus exposure and HLA in healthy donors. Donors were nominally healthy when sampled, though unrecorded immune exposures were likely. On this clone itself: Its antigen is as yet unknown.

Overall study results and limits: A later analysis linked a missense variant in DCLRE1C to the trimming of TCR beta V and J genes. Donors were assumed by presence/absence analyses to have roughly uniform sequencing depth.

The primer mix had 60 Vbeta and 13 Jbeta primers. The protocol was immunoSEQ multiplex PCR, while the TCRdb copy is restricted to in-frame clones and leaves out a portion. The sample lists approximately 90,000 clones; around 77% were seen once. V gave up 0 bases and J gave up 6 bases; unmatched junction bases: 13. In germline, CDR1 is SGDLS, CDR2 YYNGEE. This CDR3 contains 17 residues. Source material: PBMCs. The clonotype originates from a man in his forties in good health and CMV-seronegative. The chain links TRBV9 to TRBJ2-7; TRBD1 matches 9 bases. In DNA form, the CDR3 reads TGTGCCAGCAGCGTAGGAGGGGGACCGGGACAGGGAGGCGAGCAGTACTTC. Encoded protein: CASSVGGGPGQGGEQYF.